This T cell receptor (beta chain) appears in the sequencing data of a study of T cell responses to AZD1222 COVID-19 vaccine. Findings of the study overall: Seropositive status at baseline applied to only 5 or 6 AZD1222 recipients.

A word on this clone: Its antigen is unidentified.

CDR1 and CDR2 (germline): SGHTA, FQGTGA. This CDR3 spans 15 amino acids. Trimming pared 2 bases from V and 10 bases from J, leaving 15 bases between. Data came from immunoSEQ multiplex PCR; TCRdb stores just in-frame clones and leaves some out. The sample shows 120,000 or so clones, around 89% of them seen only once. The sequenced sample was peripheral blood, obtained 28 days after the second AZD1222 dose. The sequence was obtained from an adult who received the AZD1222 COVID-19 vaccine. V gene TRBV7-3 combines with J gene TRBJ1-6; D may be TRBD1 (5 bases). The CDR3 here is CASSLGVREGSPLHF. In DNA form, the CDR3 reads TGTGCCAGCAGCTTAGGGGTCAGGGAGGGCTCACCCCTCCACTTT. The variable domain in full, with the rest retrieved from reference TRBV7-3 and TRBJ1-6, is GAGVSQTPSNKVTEKGKYVELRCDPISGHTALYWYRQSLGQGPEFLIYFQGTGAADDSGLPNDRFFAVRPEGSVSTLKIQRTERGDSAVYLCASSLGVREGSPLHFGNGTRLTVT.